Following are 19 T cell receptor beta chains from one sample sequenced in a study of T cells after yellow fever vaccination. TCRdb analysed the 5' RACE reads with MiXCR anew, one entry per CDR3 protein. The table lists 250,000 to 300,000 distinct CDR3 sequences, around 10% of them singletons. The sequences come from CD4+ T cells sorted from PBMCs, collected 5 days after the yellow fever booster vaccination. Receptors originate from a man younger than 35 who received the YFV17D yellow fever vaccine.

Notes on this clonotype: A much more abundant neighbour one base away suggests this may be a read error. The rearrangement joins TRBV7-9 to TRBJ2-1; D gene uncertain. Trimming removed 6 bases from V and 1 base from J, with 7 bases in between. The CDR3 loop spans 13 amino acids. CDR1 SEHNR and CDR2 FQNEAQ come from the germline V gene (reference sequence). In DNA, the CDR3 is TGTGCCAGCAGGGGCAGATCCTACAATGAGCAGTTCTTC. This translates into CASRGRSYNEQFF.

The V call is TRBV6-2 or TRBV6-3, the J call TRBJ2-6; TRBD1 aligns across 10 bases. CDR1 MNHEY and CDR2 SVGEGT come from the germline V gene. V lost 4 bases, J lost 4 bases, and 13 bases stayed unmatched. CDR3 length equals 19 residues. The CDR3 here is CASSFAPGQGRLGANVLTF. Written as DNA, the CDR3 is TGTGCCAGCAGTTTTGCACCGGGACAGGGGAGATTAGGGGCCAACGTCCTGACTTTC.

The rearrangement links TRBV4-1 to TRBJ2-3; 12 nucleotides agree with TRBD2. This CDR3 has 17 amino acids. Germline V gene sequence: CDR1 MGHRA, CDR2 YSYEKL. Trimming removed 1 base from V and 4 bases from J; junction bases left unmatched: 6. CDR3 sequence reads: CASSQVPSGGAADTQYF. CDR3 nucleotides: TGCGCCAGCAGCCAAGTCCCTAGCGGGGGGGCCGCAGATACGCAGTATTTT.

This clonotype occurred a few times. This chain uses TRBV6-1 with TRBJ1-6, with a possible D match to TRBD1 (5 bases). Germline lookup yields CDR1 MNHNS and CDR2 SASEGT. This CDR3 is 14 amino acids long. V gave up 3 bases and J gave up 14 bases, with 17 bases separating them. Here the CDR3 reads CASSDGAGHRALHF. The DNA for the CDR3 is TGTGCCAGCAGTGACGGGGCAGGGCATCGAGCCCTCCACTTT.

The rearrangement uses TRBV15 and TRBJ1-5; D unresolved. The CDR3 covers 11 residues. Trimming stripped 0 bases from V and 9 bases from J, with 3 bases between. Germline V gene data show CDR1 as LNHNV and CDR2 as YYDKDF (reference sequence). The CDR3 protein is CATSRDGPQHF. The CDR3 nucleotides are TGTGCCACCAGCAGAGATGGGCCCCAGCATTTT.

This sequence joins TRBV20-1 and TRBJ2-7, with 14 positions matching TRBD2. With 5 bases clipped from V and 3 bases from J, the junction kept 9 bases outside the gene matches. The CDR3 extends over 16 amino acids. In germline, CDR1 is DFQATT, CDR2 SNEGSKA (reference sequence). CDR3 sequence reads: CSAGRTSGGFGYEQYV. CDR3 sequence (DNA): TGCAGTGCTGGGAGGACTAGCGGGGGGTTCGGCTACGAGCAGTACGTC.

Here the CDR3 DNA reads TGTGCCAGCGGCGGGGTGGGGGATAACACTGAAGCTTTCTTT. This translates into CASGGVGDNTEAFF. This chain joins TRBV6-5 and TRBJ1-1; possible D gene TRBD1, 5 bases. The CDR3 totals 14 residues. The ends were cut back, 8 bases at V and 2 bases at J, with 15 bases in the middle. The germline V gene has CDR1 MNHEY and CDR2 SVGAGI.

This clonotype was recorded many times. V is TRBV5-1 and J is TRBJ1-3; perhaps TRBD1 as D (5 bases). CDR3 length: 17 residues. Germline CDR1 and CDR2: SGHRS and YFSETQ. The V gene lost 1 base and the J gene lost 4 bases, with 18 bases spanning the gap. CDR3 sequence reads: CASSLTPRGPDGNTIYF. CDR3 DNA: TGCGCCAGCAGCTTGACCCCAAGGGGACCGGACGGAAACACCATATATTTT.

The V gene is TRBV6-5, the J gene TRBJ1-2; a possible D gene is TRBD1 (6 bases). Germline V gene sequence: CDR1 MNHEY, CDR2 SVGAGI. Trimming took off 2 bases at V and 6 bases at J, with 13 bases between the two ends. CDR3 length: 14 residues. CDR3 DNA: TGTGCCAGCAGTTACGACACAGGGACCAATGGCTACACCTTC. It translates to CASSYDTGTNGYTF.

The chain couples TRBV28 to TRBJ2-1; 11 bases line up with TRBD2. Germline-derived CDR1 and CDR2 are MDHEN and SYDVKM. The length of the CDR3 is 16 residues. V dropped 10 bases and J dropped 6; count of bases not matched to a gene: 14. CDR3 in amino acids: CATTSSGGAKRNEQFF. The CDR3 DNA is TGTGCCACCACAAGTAGCGGGGGGGCCAAGCGCAATGAGCAGTTCTTC.

V is TRBV18 and J is TRBJ2-3, with 10 bases matching TRBD2. The CDR3 extends over 17 amino acids. V dropped 1 base and J dropped 4; count of bases not matched to a gene: 8. Per the germline V gene, CDR1 is KGHSH and CDR2 is LQKENI. CDR3 sequence: CASSPRGGAGGPDTQYF. In DNA, the CDR3 is TGTGCCAGCTCACCACGCGGGGGAGCGGGGGGGCCAGATACGCAGTATTTT.

The chain joins TRBV29-1 to TRBJ2-5, with D tentatively TRBD1 (6 bases). The CDR3 is 14 amino acids. V dropped 3 bases and J dropped 5 bases, with 16 bases sitting between them. Germline values: CDR1 SQVTM, CDR2 ANQGSEA. CDR3 nucleotide sequence: TGCAGCGTTGAGATGGCAGGGGTCGGGGAGACCCAGTACTTC. It is translated as CSVEMAGVGETQYF. Variable domain in full (rest from reference TRBV29-1 and TRBJ2-5): SAVISQKPSRDICQRGTSLTIQCQVDSQVTMMFWYRQQPGQSLTLIATANQGSEATYESGFVIDKFPISRPNLTFSTLTVSNMSPEDSSIYLCSVEMAGVGETQYFGPGTRLLVL.

This clonotype was found a few times. V usage is TRBV19 and J usage is TRBJ1-5; D gene unclear. This CDR3 region has 14 residues. Germline lookup yields CDR1 LNHDA and CDR2 SQIVND (reference sequence). With 3 bases removed from V and 4 bases from J, the gap between germline ends came to 10 bases. CDR3 coding DNA: TGTGCCAGTAGTATCGAGAGCCCTAATCAGCCCCAGCATTTT. Protein: CASSIESPNQPQHF.

This clonotype occurred many times. The V call is TRBV4-3, the J call TRBJ2-1, with 10 bases identical to TRBD2. Germline CDR1 is LGHNA and CDR2 is YSLEER. V shed 4 bases and J 12 bases; nucleotides not matched to a gene: 18. CDR3 length equals 17 residues. The CDR3 is CASSPGTSVNVLVGQFF. CDR3 nucleotide sequence: TGCGCCAGCAGCCCGGGGACTAGCGTGAATGTCTTGGTCGGGCAGTTCTTC.

This chain joins TRBV5-4 and TRBJ2-7; D is tentatively TRBD1 or TRBD2 (6 bases each). The ends were cut back, 0 bases at V and 5 bases at J, with 15 bases in the middle. There are 15 residues in the CDR3. Germline assignment: CDR1 SGHNT and CDR2 YYREEE (reference sequence). The DNA for the CDR3 is TGTGCCAGCAGCTTGGCTTCGGGGGCATGGGACGAGCAGTACTTC. This encodes CASSLASGAWDEQYF.

The gene calls are TRBV10-2 and TRBJ1-4; TRBD1 is a possible D gene (5 bases). The CDR3 contains 12 residues. Trimming stripped 4 bases from V and 7 bases from J, with 7 bases between. The germline V gene encodes CDR1 WSHSY and CDR2 SAAADI. CDR3 loop: CASSVGTEKLFF. CDR3 nucleotide sequence: TGCGCCAGCAGTGTAGGGACTGAAAAACTGTTTTTT.

This clonotype was counted ten times or more. The chain combines TRBV4-2 with TRBJ1-1, with TRBD1 as a possible D gene (5 bases). This CDR3 is built from 14 residues. The germline V gene has CDR1 LGHNA and CDR2 YNFKEQ. The ends were cut back, 5 bases at V and 5 bases at J, with 15 bases in the middle. CDR3 DNA: TGTGCCAGCAGCGATAGTGTGGGGGGAACTGAAGCTTTCTTT. Translation gives CASSDSVGGTEAFF.

This clonotype has ten or more counts. The chain carries TRBV6-4 and TRBJ2-1; 8 bases fit TRBD2. V shed 2 bases and J 0 bases; nucleotides not matched to a gene: 3. Germline lookup yields CDR1 MRHNA and CDR2 SNTAGT. CDR3 length: 16 residues. The CDR3 nucleotides are TGTGCCAGCAGTGACCGAGCGGGGGCCTCCTACAATGAGCAGTTCTTC. Translated: CASSDRAGASYNEQFF.

This clonotype was counted between two and nine times. V and J are TRBV12-3 or TRBV12-4 and TRBJ1-2, with D hard to call. This CDR3 is 12 amino acids long. Trimming took off 10 bases at V and 8 bases at J, with 17 bases between the two ends. The CDR3 is CATGRALGGYTF. CDR3 nucleotides: TGTGCCACCGGTCGGGCCCTCGGGGGCTACACCTTC.